This T cell receptor beta chain came from a study of T-cell memory formation after mild COVID-19. V shed 0 bases and J 2 bases; nucleotides not matched to a gene: 3. The length of the CDR3 is 15 residues. From germline, CDR1 is MNHEY and CDR2 SVGEGT. The study's findings and limits: The main location of contracting CD4+ clones was CM and EM, and that of contracting CD8+ clones was EMRA. A balance of CD4 and CD8 characterized clones contracting day 15 to 85, whereas later expanders leaned CD4+.

TCRdb itself ran the 5' RACE reads through MiXCR, one entry per CDR3 protein. The table lists approximately 570,000 distinct CDR3 sequences, over 15% of them singletons. Details on this clonotype: What it binds is not known.

This chain uses TRBV6-2 or TRBV6-3 with TRBJ2-5, with 7 bases fitting TRBD2. Sequenced sample: PBMCs or a T cell subset sorted from them (not recorded which). This receptor was taken from an adult woman who had mild COVID-19 (a few samples of this study predate the infection). Cell type and time point are not known. This CDR3 reads CASSYSGAGQETQYF. CDR3 nucleotides: TGTGCCAGCAGTTACTCAGGAGCGGGACAAGAGACCCAGTACTTC.